The 10 T cell receptor beta chains in this list originate from one sample, sequenced in a study of breast tumors, draining lymph nodes, adjacent tissues. Axillary draining lymph nodes of breast cancer patients supplied the node samples. TCRdb used MiXCR to reprocess the multiplex PCR reads, holding one entry per CDR3 protein. The table lists approximately 100,000 distinct CDR3 sequences, around 21% of them singletons. Sequencing input: axillary lymph node tissue. These receptors were obtained from a female donor with breast cancer. Some clones in this sample may be carry-over from other donors' samples.

As concerns this clonotype: A much larger clone differs from this one at a single base, so this may be a read error. The rearrangement joins TRBV19 to TRBJ1-4, with 7 nucleotides matching TRBD1. The CDR3 spans 16 residues. The J segment lost 4 bases and the V segment lost 3 bases, leaving 8 bases of the junction unmatched. Germline CDR1 reads LNHDA; CDR2 reads SQIVND (reference sequence). The CDR3 spells CASSILMGQNNEKLFF. The DNA for the CDR3 is TGTGCCAGTAGTATTTTGATGGGACAGAATAATGAAAAACTGTTTTTT.

The chain joins TRBV20-1 to TRBJ1-1; D is ambiguous. V lost 0 bases and J 1 base, leaving 12 bases between the germline ends. Germline values: CDR1 DFQATT, CDR2 SNEGSKA (reference sequence). The CDR3 length is 15 residues. This chain's CDR3 is CSAREGAVQNTEAFF. In nucleotides, the CDR3 is TGCAGTGCTAGAGAAGGTGCCGTCCAGAACACTGAAGCTTTCTTT.

This clonotype was seen many times. The chain has TRBV7-8 and TRBJ1-5, with D possibly TRBD1 on 5 matching bases. This CDR3 spans 18 amino acids. CDR1 and CDR2 (germline): SGHVS, FQNEAQ. V was shortened by 1 base and J by 5 bases, with 21 bases between the two germline ends. CDR3 nucleotides: TGTGCCAGCAGCTTAGAAGTATGGGGACCCTCGGGAGATCAGCCCCAGCATTTT. Its protein is CASSLEVWGPSGDQPQHF.

At least ten counts were recorded for this clonotype. The chain combines TRBV5-1 with TRBJ2-1, with 8 bases aligning to TRBD2. This CDR3 is 15 amino acids long. J gave up 4 bases and V 1 base, and 4 bases lay outside the gene matches. Germline V gene lookup returns CDR1 SGHRS and CDR2 YFSETQ. CDR3 amino acids: CASSLNGRAYNEQFF. CDR3 nucleotides: TGCGCCAGCAGCTTGAACGGGAGGGCTTACAATGAGCAGTTCTTC.

For this clonotype: The missing conserved phenylalanine or tryptophan at the end of this CDR3 makes a read error likely. J is TRBJ2-2 and V is TRBV4-1, with D tentatively TRBD1 (6 bases). V gave up 4 bases and J gave up 6 bases, with 15 bases separating them. Germline V lookup: CDR1 MGHRA, CDR2 YSYEKL. The CDR3 extends over 15 amino acids. Here the CDR3 DNA reads TGCGCCAGCAGCCGATTGACAGGAACGGCCGGGGAGCTGTTTTCT. Its translation is CASSRLTGTAGELFS.

About this clonotype itself: One base away lies a much larger clone, so this may be a sequencing read error. The CDR3 DNA is TGTGCCAGTAGTATAGTCGGAGGGAGGGCCTATGGGACCCAGCACTTC. It yields the protein CASSIVGGRAYGTQHF. The rearrangement links TRBV19 to TRBJ2-5, with TRBD2 matching over 7 bases. Germline V CDR1 and CDR2: LNHDA, SQIVND (reference sequence). The length of the CDR3 is 16 residues.

This clonotype was seen ten or more times. The chain has TRBV10-3 and TRBJ1-5; 8 positions agree with TRBD1. Germline CDR1 ENHRY, CDR2 SYGVKD. The CDR3 sequence is 13 residues long. The junction had 3 bases not matched to a gene; V was cut back by 7 bases and J by 4 bases. Here the CDR3 DNA reads TGTGCCATCAACAGGGGGATAAATCAGCCCCAGCATTTT. It codes for CAINRGINQPQHF.

J is TRBJ1-1 and V is TRBV4-2; D perhaps matches TRBD1 (5 bases). CDR1 is LGHNA and CDR2 is YNFKEQ in the germline V gene. The V end lost 2 bases, the J end lost 2 bases, and 12 bases lay between the germline ends. This CDR3 contains 15 residues. The CDR3 region has the DNA TGTGCCAGCAGCCAACAGGACAAGGTCAACACTGAAGCTTTCTTT. This codes for CASSQQDKVNTEAFF.

This clonotype was counted ten times or more. This CDR3 is CASSLWAPSGGLDEQFF. Here the CDR3 DNA reads TGTGCCAGCAGTTTGTGGGCCCCTAGCGGGGGGTTGGATGAGCAGTTCTTC. The V call is TRBV2, the J call TRBJ2-1, with 11 bases matching TRBD2. Germline loops: CDR1 SNHLY, CDR2 FYNNEI. The CDR3 loop spans 17 amino acids. Trimming cost V 5 bases and J 8 bases; bases outside gene matches: 14.

In the case of this clonotype: A much bigger clone sits one base away, suggesting this may be a read error. The rearrangement links TRBV12-3 or TRBV12-4 to TRBJ1-3, with D unclear. The CDR3 is 15 residues long. CDR3 nucleotide sequence: TGTGCCAGCAGGTTAGTCCGGACCTCTGGAAACACCATGTATTTT. Translating gives CASRLVRTSGNTMYF.